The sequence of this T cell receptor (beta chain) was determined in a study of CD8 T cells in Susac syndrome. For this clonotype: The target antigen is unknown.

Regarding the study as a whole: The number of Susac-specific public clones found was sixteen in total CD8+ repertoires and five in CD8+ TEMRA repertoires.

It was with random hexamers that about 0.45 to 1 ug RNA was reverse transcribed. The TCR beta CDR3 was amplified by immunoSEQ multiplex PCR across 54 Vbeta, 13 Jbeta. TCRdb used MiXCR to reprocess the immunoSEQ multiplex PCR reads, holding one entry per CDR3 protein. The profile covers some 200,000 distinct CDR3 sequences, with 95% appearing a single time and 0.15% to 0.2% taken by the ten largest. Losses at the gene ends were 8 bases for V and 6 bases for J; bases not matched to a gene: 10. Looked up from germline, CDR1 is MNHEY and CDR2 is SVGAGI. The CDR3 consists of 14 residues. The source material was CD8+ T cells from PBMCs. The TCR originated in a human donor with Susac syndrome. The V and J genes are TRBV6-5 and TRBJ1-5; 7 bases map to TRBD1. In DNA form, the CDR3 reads TGTGCCAGCGGAGGACGGAACAGGGGTCAGCCCCAGCATTTT. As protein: CASGGRNRGQPQHF.